Below are 11 T cell receptor beta chains sequenced from a single sample in a study of blood T cell repertoires in COVID-19. Assay: immunoSEQ multiplex PCR; the TCRdb copy retains only in-frame clones and omits some. Counted here are hundreds of thousands of clones, 82% occurring once; the ten biggest clones make up 3% to 4.5%. Sequencing input: peripheral blood. These receptors all come from a woman at least 80 years old with acute or convalescent COVID-19.

This rearrangement joins TRBV4-2 to TRBJ2-1, with D possibly TRBD1 on 5 matching bases. CDR3 length: 15 amino acids. Germline V gene data show CDR1 as LGHNA and CDR2 as YNFKEQ. The ends were cut back, 6 bases at V and 5 bases at J, with 17 bases in the middle. The DNA for the CDR3 is TGTGCCAGCAGTCGAGAAATGACAGCTAACAATGAGCAGTTCTTC. Translated, it gives CASSREMTANNEQFF.

This clone was seen once. The rearrangement joins TRBV28 to TRBJ1-1; possible D gene TRBD1, 6 bases. The CDR3 covers 14 residues. The V end was cut by 2 bases, the J end by 5 bases, with 12 bases between. Germline values: CDR1 MDHEN, CDR2 SYDVKM. CDR3 loop: CASSLQGTGTEAFF. The CDR3 DNA reads as TGTGCCAGCAGTTTACAGGGGACGGGTACTGAAGCTTTCTTT.

The chain has TRBV7-8 and TRBJ1-2, with 10 bases identical to TRBD1. The CDR3 is 13 residues long. V trimming: 3 bases; J trimming: 14 bases; junction bases outside the gene matches: 9. Germline-derived CDR1 and CDR2 are SGHVS and FQNEAQ. The CDR3 nucleotides are TGTGCCAGCAGCTTGGGGACAGGGGTTCTCATAACCTTC. It translates to CASSLGTGVLITF.

The rearrangement uses TRBV20-1 and TRBJ1-2; possibly TRBD1 for D (6 bases). V lost 3 bases, J lost 0 bases, and 14 bases lay in between. Germline CDR1 reads DFQATT; CDR2 reads SNEGSKA (reference sequence). The CDR3 loop spans 15 amino acids. DNA of the CDR3: TGCAGTGCTAGTCATCCTACAGGGACTAACTATGGCTACACCTTC. This encodes CSASHPTGTNYGYTF.

The chain has TRBV4-1 and TRBJ1-1; D is ambiguous. This CDR3 contains 15 residues. Germline-derived CDR1 and CDR2 are MGHRA and YSYEKL. The V end lost 4 bases, the J end lost 3 bases, and 15 bases lay between the germline ends. CDR3 protein: CASSRELRADTEAFF. The CDR3 DNA reads as TGCGCCAGCAGCCGAGAACTCCGTGCGGACACTGAAGCTTTCTTT.

This sequence joins TRBV6-5 and TRBJ2-7, with 7 bases identical to TRBD1. Germline V lookup: CDR1 MNHEY, CDR2 SVGAGI. The CDR3 is made up of 14 amino acids. V trimming: 6 bases; J trimming: 0 bases; junction bases outside the gene matches: 5. The CDR3 is CASSPTGNSYEQYF. The CDR3 coding sequence is TGTGCCAGCAGCCCGACAGGGAACTCCTACGAGCAGTACTTC.

The chain joins TRBV5-5 to TRBJ1-1, with 11 bases lining up with TRBD1. Germline V CDR1 and CDR2: SGHKS, YYEKEE (reference sequence). The CDR3 has 17 residues. The trim removed 0 bases at V and 0 bases at J, leaving 4 bases unmatched. CDR3 DNA: TGTGCCAGCAGCTTGGTGGGGGGACAGGGGGTGAACACTGAAGCTTTCTTT. Amino acids: CASSLVGGQGVNTEAFF. Supplemented by reference TRBV5-5 and TRBJ1-1, the full variable domain reads DAGVTQSPTHLIKTRGQQVTLRCSPISGHKSVSWYQQVLGQGPQFIFQYYEKEERGRGNFPDRFSARQFPNYSSELNVNALLLGDSALYLCASSLVGGQGVNTEAFFGQGTRLTVV.

The count of this clone is one. The V call is TRBV28, the J call TRBJ1-1, with unresolved D. Per the germline V gene, CDR1 is MDHEN and CDR2 is SYDVKM. The CDR3 extends over 14 amino acids. Trimming pared 6 bases from V and 0 bases from J, leaving 11 bases between. The chain's CDR3 is CASSYAGVNTEAFF. In nucleotides, the CDR3 is TGTGCCAGCAGCTACGCCGGGGTGAACACTGAAGCTTTCTTT. Drawing the rest from reference TRBV28 and TRBJ1-1, the complete variable domain is DVKVTQSSRYLVKRTGEKVFLECVQDMDHENMFWYRQDPGLGLRLIYFSYDVKMKEKGDIPEGYSVSREKKERFSLILESASTNQTSMYLCASSYAGVNTEAFFGQGTRLTVV.

V is TRBV25-1 and J is TRBJ1-4; the match to TRBD1 covers 10 bases. V lost 7 bases and J lost 10; bases outside the gene matches: 6. Germline lookup yields CDR1 MGHDK and CDR2 SYGVNS. The CDR3 contains 13 residues. The CDR3 is CASTTGGRGKLFF. CDR3 coding DNA: TGTGCCAGCACGACAGGGGGCAGGGGAAAACTGTTTTTT.

The chain recombines TRBV2 with TRBJ1-1; D not resolved. CDR3 length: 14 amino acids. Trimming took off 6 bases at V and 0 bases at J, with 11 bases between the two ends. Germline V CDR1 and CDR2: SNHLY, FYNNEI. As DNA, the CDR3 is TGTGCCAGCAGGGCCGGGAGCCTGAACACTGAAGCTTTCTTT. It encodes CASRAGSLNTEAFF.

CDR3 protein: CASSIGRTVRTDTQYF. CDR3 DNA sequence: TGTGCCAGTAGTATAGGGCGGACAGTCAGGACAGATACGCAGTATTTT. The chain joins TRBV19 to TRBJ2-3; D might be TRBD1 (6 bases). The CDR3 has 16 amino acids. The germline V gene has CDR1 LNHDA and CDR2 SQIVND (reference sequence). V was pared by 1 base and J by 3 bases, with 14 bases between.